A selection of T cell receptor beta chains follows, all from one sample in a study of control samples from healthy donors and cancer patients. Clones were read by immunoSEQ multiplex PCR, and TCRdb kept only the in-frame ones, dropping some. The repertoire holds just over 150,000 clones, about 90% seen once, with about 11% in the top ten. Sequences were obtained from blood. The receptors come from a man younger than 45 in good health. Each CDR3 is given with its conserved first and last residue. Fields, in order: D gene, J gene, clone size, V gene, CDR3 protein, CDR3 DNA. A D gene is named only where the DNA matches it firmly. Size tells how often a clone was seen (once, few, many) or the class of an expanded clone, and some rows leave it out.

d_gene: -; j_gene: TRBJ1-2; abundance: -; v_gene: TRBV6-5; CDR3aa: CASAETQRLGYTF; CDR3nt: TGTGCCAGCGCAGAAACTCAGCGTCTTGGCTACACCTTC
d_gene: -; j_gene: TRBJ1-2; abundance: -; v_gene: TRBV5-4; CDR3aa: CASSLTGLGYTF; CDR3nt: TGTGCCAGCAGCTTGACAGGATTGGGCTACACCTTC
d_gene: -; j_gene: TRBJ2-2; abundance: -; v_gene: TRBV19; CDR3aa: CASKDWTGELFF; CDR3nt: TGTGCCAGTAAAGATTGGACCGGGGAGCTGTTTTTT
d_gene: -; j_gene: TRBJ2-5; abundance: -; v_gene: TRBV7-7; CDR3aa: CASSQQGGKQETQYF; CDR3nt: TGTGCCAGCAGCCAACAGGGGGGGAAACAAGAGACCCAGTACTTC
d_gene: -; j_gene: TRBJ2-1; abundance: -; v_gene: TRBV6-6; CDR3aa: CASSYVAAGKIYEQFF; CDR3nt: TGTGCCAGCAGTTACGTTGCGGCAGGGAAGATCTATGAGCAGTTCTTC
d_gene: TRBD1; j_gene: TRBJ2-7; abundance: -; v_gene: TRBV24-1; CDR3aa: CATGTDTYEQYF; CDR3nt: TGTGCCACAGGGACAGACACCTACGAGCAGTACTTC
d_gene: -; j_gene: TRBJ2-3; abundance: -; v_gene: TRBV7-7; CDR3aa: CASSPGTDTQYF; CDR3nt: TGTGCCAGCAGCCCCGGCACAGATACGCAGTATTTT
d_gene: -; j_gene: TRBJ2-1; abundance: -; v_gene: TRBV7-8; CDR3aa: CASSSSRLGHYNEQFF; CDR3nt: TGTGCCAGCAGCTCAAGTCGACTAGGGCACTACAATGAGCAGTTCTTC
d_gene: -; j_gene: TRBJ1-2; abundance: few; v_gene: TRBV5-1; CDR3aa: CASSFGQFDYAYTF; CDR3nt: TGCGCCAGCAGCTTCGGACAGTTCGACTATGCCTACACCTTC
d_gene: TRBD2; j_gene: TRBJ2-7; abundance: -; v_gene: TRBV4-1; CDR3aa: CASRRTSAVTYEQYF; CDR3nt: TGCGCCAGCAGACGAACTAGCGCCGTTACCTACGAGCAGTACTTC
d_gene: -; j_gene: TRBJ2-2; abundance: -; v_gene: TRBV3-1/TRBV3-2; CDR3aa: CASSLIDSGELFF; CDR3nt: TGTGCCAGCAGCCTAATTGACTCCGGGGAGCTGTTTTTT
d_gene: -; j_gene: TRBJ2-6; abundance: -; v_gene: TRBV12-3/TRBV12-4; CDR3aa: CASTSGANVLTF; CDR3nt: TGTGCCAGCACTTCTGGGGCCAACGTCCTGACTTTC
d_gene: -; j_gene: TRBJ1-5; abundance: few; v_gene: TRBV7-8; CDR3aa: CASSFQGAGNQPQHF; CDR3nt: TGTGCCAGCAGCTTTCAAGGGGCCGGGAATCAGCCCCAGCATTTT
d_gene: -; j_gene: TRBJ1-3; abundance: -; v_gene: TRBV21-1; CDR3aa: CASSKPHLISFPSGNTIYF; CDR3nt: TGTGCCAGCAGCAAACCACATCTAATTTCTTTCCCCTCTGGAAACACCATATATTTT
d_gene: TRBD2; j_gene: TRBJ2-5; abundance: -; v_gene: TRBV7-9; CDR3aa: CATQLAGGKETQYF; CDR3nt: TGTGCCACCCAATTAGCGGGGGGAAAAGAGACCCAGTACTTC
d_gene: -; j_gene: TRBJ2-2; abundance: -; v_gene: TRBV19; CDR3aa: CASRIGGTGELFF; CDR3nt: TGTGCCAGTAGGATAGGAGGAACCGGGGAGCTGTTTTTT
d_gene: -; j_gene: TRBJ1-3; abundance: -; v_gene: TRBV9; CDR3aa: CASSVGVSSGNTIYF; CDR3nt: TGTGCCAGCAGCGTAGGGGTAAGCTCTGGAAACACCATATATTTT
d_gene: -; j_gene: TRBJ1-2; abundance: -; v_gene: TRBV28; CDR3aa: CASRAVNNYGYTF; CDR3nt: TGTGCCAGCAGGGCAGTAAATAACTATGGCTACACCTTC
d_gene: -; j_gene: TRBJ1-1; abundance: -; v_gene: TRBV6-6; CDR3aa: CASSTGQSSTEAFF; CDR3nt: TGTGCCAGCAGTACCGGACAGTCGTCCACTGAAGCTTTCTTT
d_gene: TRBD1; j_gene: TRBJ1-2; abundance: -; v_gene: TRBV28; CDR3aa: CASRMTGGVFRGYTF; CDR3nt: TGTGCCAGCAGGATGACAGGGGGCGTATTTCGTGGCTACACCTTC
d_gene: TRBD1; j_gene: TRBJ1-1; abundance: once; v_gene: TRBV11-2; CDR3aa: CASSFPIDGTGNTEAFF; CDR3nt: TGTGCCAGCAGCTTCCCGATCGATGGGACAGGGAACACTGAAGCTTTCTTT
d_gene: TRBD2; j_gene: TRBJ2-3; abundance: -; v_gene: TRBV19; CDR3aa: CASSIGSGAPWPRYF; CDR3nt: TGTGCCAGTAGTATTGGTAGCGGGGCCCCCTGGCCCCGGTATTTT
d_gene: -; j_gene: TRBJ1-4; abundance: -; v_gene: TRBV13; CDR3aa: CASSFSVGSTNEKLFF; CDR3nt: TGTGCCAGCAGCTTTTCAGTGGGGTCGACTAATGAAAAACTGTTTTTT
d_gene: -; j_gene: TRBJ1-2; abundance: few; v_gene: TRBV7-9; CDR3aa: CASSAGRLYGYTF; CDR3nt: TGTGCCAGCAGCGCGGGACGTCTCTATGGCTACACCTTC
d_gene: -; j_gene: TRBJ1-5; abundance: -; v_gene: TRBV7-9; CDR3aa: CASSPGRTNQPQHF; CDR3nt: TGTGCCAGCAGCCCCGGACGGACCAATCAGCCCCAGCATTTT
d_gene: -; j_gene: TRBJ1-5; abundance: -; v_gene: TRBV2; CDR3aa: CASSAGYNQPQHF; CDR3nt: TGTGCCAGCAGTGCGGGGTACAATCAGCCCCAGCATTTT
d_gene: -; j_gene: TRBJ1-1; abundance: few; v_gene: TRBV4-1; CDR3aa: CASSFSWGNDEAFF; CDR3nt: TGCGCCAGCAGCTTTAGCTGGGGCAACGATGAAGCTTTCTTT
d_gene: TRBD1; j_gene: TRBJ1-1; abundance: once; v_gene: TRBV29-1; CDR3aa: CSVEGTENTEAFF; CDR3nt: TGCAGCGTTGAGGGGACAGAGAACACTGAAGCTTTCTTT
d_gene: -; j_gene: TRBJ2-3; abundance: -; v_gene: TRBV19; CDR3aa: CASSIPADTQYF; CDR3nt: TGTGCCAGTAGTATCCCAGCAGATACGCAGTATTTT
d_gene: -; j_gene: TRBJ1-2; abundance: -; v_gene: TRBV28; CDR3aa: CASSLSAAGRYGYTF; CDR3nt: TGTGCCAGCAGTTTATCAGCAGCTGGAAGGTATGGCTACACCTTC
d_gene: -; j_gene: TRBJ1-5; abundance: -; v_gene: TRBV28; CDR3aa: CASSSPQVINQPQHF; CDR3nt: TGTGCCAGCAGTTCGCCCCAGGTTATCAATCAGCCCCAGCATTTT
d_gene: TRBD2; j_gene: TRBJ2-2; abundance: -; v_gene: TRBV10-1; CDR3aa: CASYGGLAGDMGAGELFF; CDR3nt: TGCGCCAGCTACGGGGGACTAGCGGGAGACATGGGCGCCGGGGAGCTGTTTTTT
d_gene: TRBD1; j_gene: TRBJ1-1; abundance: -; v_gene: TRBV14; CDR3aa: CASSQVPGQAAFF; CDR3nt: TGTGCCAGCAGCCAAGTTCCGGGACAGGCCGCTTTCTTT
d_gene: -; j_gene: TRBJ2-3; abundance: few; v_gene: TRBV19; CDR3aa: CASSRGTDTQYF; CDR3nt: TGTGCCAGTAGTAGGGGCACAGATACGCAGTATTTT
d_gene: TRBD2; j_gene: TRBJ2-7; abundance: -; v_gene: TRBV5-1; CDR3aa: CASSLGTSGSSYEQYF; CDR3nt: TGCGCCAGCAGCTTGGGGACTAGCGGGAGCTCCTACGAGCAGTACTTC
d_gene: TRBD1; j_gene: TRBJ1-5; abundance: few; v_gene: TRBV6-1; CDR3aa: CASSEAIQGVNQPQHF; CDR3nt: TGTGCCAGCAGTGAAGCGATACAGGGGGTTAATCAGCCCCAGCATTTT
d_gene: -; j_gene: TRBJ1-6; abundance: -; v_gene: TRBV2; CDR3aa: CAGQQQNSPLHF; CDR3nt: TGTGCCGGTCAGCAACAGAATTCACCCCTCCACTTT
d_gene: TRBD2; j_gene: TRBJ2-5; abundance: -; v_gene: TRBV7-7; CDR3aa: CASSIGGLANNRQETQYF; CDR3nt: TGTGCCAGCAGCATAGGGGGACTAGCGAATAACAGGCAAGAGACCCAGTACTTC
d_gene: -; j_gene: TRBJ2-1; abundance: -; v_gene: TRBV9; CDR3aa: CASSLRYNEQFF; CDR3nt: TGTGCCAGCAGCTTACGCTACAATGAGCAGTTCTTC
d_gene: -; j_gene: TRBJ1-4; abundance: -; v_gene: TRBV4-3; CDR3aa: CASSQDWTSNEKLFF; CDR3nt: TGCGCCAGCAGCCAAGATTGGACGTCTAATGAAAAACTGTTTTTT
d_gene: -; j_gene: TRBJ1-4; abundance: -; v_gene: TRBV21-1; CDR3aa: CASSKPSKGWQGEKLFF; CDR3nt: TGTGCCAGCAGCAAGCCCTCGAAGGGTTGGCAGGGTGAAAAACTGTTTTTT
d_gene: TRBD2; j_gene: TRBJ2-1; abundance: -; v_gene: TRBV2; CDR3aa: CASSEERGPYNEQFF; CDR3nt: TGTGCCAGCAGTGAAGAGCGGGGGCCCTACAATGAGCAGTTCTTC
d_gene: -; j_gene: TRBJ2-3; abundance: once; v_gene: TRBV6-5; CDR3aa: CASSSAAGTQYF; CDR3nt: TGTGCCAGCAGTTCAGCGGCCGGTACGCAGTATTTT
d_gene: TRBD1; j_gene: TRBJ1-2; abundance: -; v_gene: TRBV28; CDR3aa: CASSLAGGAVGYTF; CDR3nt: TGTGCCAGCAGTTTAGCAGGGGGCGCTGTTGGCTACACCTTC
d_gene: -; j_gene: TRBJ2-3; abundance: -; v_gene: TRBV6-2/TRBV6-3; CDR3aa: CASSYSRGHTDTQYF; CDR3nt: TGTGCCAGCAGTTACTCGAGGGGACACACAGATACGCAGTATTTT
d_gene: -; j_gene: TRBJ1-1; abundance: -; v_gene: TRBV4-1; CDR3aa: CASSQVPGMELNTEAFF; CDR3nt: TGCGCCAGCAGCCAAGTGCCAGGGATGGAGTTGAACACTGAAGCTTTCTTT